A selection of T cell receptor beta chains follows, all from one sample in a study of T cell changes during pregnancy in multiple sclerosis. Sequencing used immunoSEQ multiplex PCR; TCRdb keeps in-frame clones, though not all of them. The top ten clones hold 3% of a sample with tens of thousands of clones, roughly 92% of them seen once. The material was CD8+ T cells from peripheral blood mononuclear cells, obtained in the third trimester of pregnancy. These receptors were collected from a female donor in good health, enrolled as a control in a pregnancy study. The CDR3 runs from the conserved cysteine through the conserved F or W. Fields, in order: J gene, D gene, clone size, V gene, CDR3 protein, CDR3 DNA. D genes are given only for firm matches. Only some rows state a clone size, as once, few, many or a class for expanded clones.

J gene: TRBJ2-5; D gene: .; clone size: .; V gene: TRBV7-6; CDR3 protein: CASSLDTEETQYF; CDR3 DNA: TGTGCCAGCAGCTTAGATACTGAAGAGACCCAGTACTTC
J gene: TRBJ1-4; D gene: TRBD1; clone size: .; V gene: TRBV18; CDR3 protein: CASSPLGTGEKLFF; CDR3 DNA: TGTGCCAGCTCACCACTAGGGACAGGTGAAAAACTGTTTTTT
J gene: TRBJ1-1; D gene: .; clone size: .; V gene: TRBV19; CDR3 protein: CASSIATGLNTEAFF; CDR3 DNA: TGTGCCAGTAGTATTGCGACAGGATTGAACACTGAAGCTTTCTTT
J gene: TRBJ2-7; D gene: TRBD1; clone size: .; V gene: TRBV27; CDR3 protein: CASSRGPTYEQYF; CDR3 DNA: TGTGCCAGCAGTAGGGGGCCCACCTACGAGCAGTACTTC
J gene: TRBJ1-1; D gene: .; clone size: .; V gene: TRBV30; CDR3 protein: CAWNRDTEAFF; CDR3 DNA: TGTGCCTGGAACAGGGACACTGAAGCTTTCTTT
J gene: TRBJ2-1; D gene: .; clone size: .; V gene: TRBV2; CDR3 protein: CASSLTSDEQFF; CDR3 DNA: TGTGCCAGCAGTTTAACTTCGGATGAGCAGTTCTTC
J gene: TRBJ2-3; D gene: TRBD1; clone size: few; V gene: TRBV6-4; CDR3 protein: CASSETGGTDTQYF; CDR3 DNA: TGTGCCAGCAGTGAAACAGGGGGCACAGATACGCAGTATTTT
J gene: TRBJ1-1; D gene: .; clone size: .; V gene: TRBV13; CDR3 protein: CASSLPTEAFF; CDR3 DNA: TGTGCCAGCAGCCTCCCGACTGAAGCTTTCTTT
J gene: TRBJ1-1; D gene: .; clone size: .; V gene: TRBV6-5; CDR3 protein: CASSPMDSEDEAFF; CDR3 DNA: TGTGCCAGCAGTCCCATGGACAGTGAGGATGAAGCTTTCTTT
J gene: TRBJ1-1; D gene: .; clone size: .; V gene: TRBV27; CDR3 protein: CASSLGVGTEAFF; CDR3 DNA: TGTGCCAGCAGCCTCGGGGTGGGCACTGAAGCTTTCTTT
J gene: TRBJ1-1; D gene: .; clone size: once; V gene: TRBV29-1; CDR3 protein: CSVSPPVEGGVNTEAFF; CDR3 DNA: TGCAGCGTTTCCCCGCCGGTAGAAGGAGGGGTGAACACTGAAGCTTTCTTT
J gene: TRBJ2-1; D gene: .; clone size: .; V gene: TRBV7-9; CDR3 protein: CAAQGQNNEQFF; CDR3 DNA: TGTGCAGCCCAAGGACAGAACAATGAGCAGTTCTTC
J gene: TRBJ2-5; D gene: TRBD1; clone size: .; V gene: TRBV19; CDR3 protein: CASSTPGQGAGETQYF; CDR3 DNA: TGTGCCAGTAGTACCCCGGGACAGGGGGCAGGAGAGACCCAGTACTTC
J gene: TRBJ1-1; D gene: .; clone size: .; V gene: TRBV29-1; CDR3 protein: CSVDRGENTEAFF; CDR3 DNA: TGCAGCGTTGACAGGGGAGAGAACACTGAAGCTTTCTTT
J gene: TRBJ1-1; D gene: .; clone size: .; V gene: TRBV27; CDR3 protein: CASSLSPGTEAFF; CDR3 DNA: TGTGCCAGCAGTTTATCGCCCGGCACTGAAGCTTTCTTT
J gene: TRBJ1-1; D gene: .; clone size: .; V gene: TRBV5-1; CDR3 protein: CASSFAPGGNTEAFF; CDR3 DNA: TGCGCCAGCAGCTTCGCCCCGGGGGGGAACACTGAAGCTTTCTTT
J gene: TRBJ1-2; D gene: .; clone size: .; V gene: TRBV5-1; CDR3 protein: CASSLAGSREHGYTF; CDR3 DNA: TGCGCCAGCAGCTTGGCCGGGAGTCGGGAGCATGGCTACACCTTC
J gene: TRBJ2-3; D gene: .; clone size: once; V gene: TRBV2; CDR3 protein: CASSGGNTDTQYF; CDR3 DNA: TGTGCCAGCAGCGGGGGAAACACAGATACGCAGTATTTT
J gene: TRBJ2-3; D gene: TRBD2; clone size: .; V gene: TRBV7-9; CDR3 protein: CASSFPGLAGSTDTQYF; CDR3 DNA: TGTGCCAGCAGCTTTCCGGGACTAGCGGGAAGCACAGATACGCAGTATTTT
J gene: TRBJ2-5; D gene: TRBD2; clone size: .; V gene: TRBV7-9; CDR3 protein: CASTPESGGRETQYF; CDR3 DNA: TGTGCCAGCACCCCGGAGAGCGGGGGGCGAGAGACCCAGTACTTC
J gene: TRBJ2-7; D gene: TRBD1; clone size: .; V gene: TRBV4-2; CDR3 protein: CASSQELQGDNYEQYF; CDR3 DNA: TGTGCCAGCAGCCAAGAACTACAGGGGGATAATTACGAGCAGTACTTC
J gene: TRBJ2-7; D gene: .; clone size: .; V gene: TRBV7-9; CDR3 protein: CASSLTQGEFYEQYF; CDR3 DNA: TGTGCCAGCAGCTTAACACAGGGCGAATTTTACGAGCAGTACTTC